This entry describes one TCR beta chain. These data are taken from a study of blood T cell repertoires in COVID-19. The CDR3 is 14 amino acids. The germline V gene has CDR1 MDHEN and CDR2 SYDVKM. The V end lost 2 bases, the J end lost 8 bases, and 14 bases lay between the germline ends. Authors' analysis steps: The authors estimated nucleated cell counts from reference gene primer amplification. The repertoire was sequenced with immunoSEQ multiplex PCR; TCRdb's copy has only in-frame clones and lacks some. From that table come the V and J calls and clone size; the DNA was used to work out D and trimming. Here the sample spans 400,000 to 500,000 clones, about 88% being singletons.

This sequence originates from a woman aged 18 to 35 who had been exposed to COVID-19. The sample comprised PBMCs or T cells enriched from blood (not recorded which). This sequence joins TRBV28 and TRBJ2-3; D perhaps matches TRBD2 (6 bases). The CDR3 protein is CASSLGAVGGTQYF. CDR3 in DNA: TGTGCCAGCAGTTTAGGGGCAGTCGGGGGTACGCAGTATTTT. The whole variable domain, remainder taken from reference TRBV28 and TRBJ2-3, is DVKVTQSSRYLVKRTGEKVFLECVQDMDHENMFWYRQDPGLGLRLIYFSYDVKMKEKGDIPEGYSVSREKKERFSLILESASTNQTSMYLCASSLGAVGGTQYFGPGTRLTVL.